Described below is a single T cell receptor beta chain sequence and its context. These data belong to a study of shared clonotypes between healthy human individuals. Genomic DNA from each subset was divided evenly over several immunoSEQ plates. Unsorted PBMC DNA was run through sequencing on ten immunoSEQ deep assay plates. TCRdb's copy holds only in-frame clones and misses some; the assay was immunoSEQ multiplex PCR. This table has about half a million clones, about four fifths appearing once. Adult Caucasians living in Nashville, Tennessee made up all of the donors. The source is a woman aged 40 to 50 in good health. Some clones in this sample may be carry-over from other donors' samples. Material for sequencing was PBMCs.

The CDR3 loop is CASSDSGVTGELFF. CDR3 sequence (DNA): TGTGCCAGCAGTGACTCCGGCGTGACCGGGGAGCTGTTTTTT. The J gene is TRBJ2-2, the V gene TRBV6-1; D is unclear. Germline CDR1 reads MNHNS; CDR2 reads SASEGT. This CDR3 comprises 14 residues. V gave up 3 bases and J gave up 5 bases, with 10 bases separating them.